The 24 T cell receptor beta chains listed next were all sequenced from one sample in a study of cytomegalovirus exposure and HLA in healthy donors (dated by TCRdb to about 2017). The method was the immunoSEQ multiplex PCR assay. For the multiplex PCR, a mixture combining 60 forward primers for TCR Vbeta segments and 13 reverse primers for TCR Jbeta segments was used. As stored in TCRdb, this immuneACCESS dataset retains in-frame rearrangements with V and J assigned. A fraction of the clones does not appear; measured against another copy, unresolved V genes explain less than half of the discrepancy, and the remainder lacks a known reason. In all, the sample holds some 190,000 clones, and 87% of those were seen once. Approximately 0.98% of the sample comes from the top ten. The sequenced sample was PBMCs. These receptors were collected from a boy between 2 and 10 years old in good health and CMV-seronegative.

The genes are TRBV18 and TRBJ2-2, with TRBD1 matching 10 bases. CDR3 length: 16 amino acids. Germline assignment: CDR1 KGHSH and CDR2 LQKENI. The ends lost 5 bases at V and 2 bases at J; junction bases unmatched: 5. In nucleotides, the CDR3 is TGTGCCAGCTCAGCTTGGACAGGGGGAAACACCGGGGAGCTGTTTTTT. Translated, it gives CASSAWTGGNTGELFF.

The chain joins TRBV6-6 to TRBJ2-5; D perhaps matches TRBD1 (6 bases). Trimming removed 6 bases from V and 7 bases from J, with 18 bases in between. The CDR3 spans 14 residues. The germline V gene has CDR1 MNHNY and CDR2 SVGAGI (reference sequence). The CDR3 nucleotides are TGTGCCAGCAGCAGCACGACAGGACCGAGGACCCAGTACTTC. Translation gives CASSSTTGPRTQYF.

This chain joins TRBV4-2 and TRBJ2-7; 11 bases match TRBD2. In germline, CDR1 is LGHNA, CDR2 YNFKEQ. The V and J ends lost 1 base and 4 bases, in that order; junction bases with no gene match: 9. This CDR3 spans 17 amino acids. The CDR3 bases are TGTGCCAGCAGCCAAGTTAAGTCTAGCGGGGGGCTATACGAGCAGTACTTC. Translation gives CASSQVKSSGGLYEQYF.

This chain links TRBV7-6 with TRBJ1-4; 7 positions match TRBD1. Germline CDR1 and CDR2: SGHVS and FNYEAQ. The CDR3 totals 16 residues. J was trimmed by 8 bases and V by 3 bases; bases with no gene match: 12. This CDR3 is CASSLIQGDVGEKLFF. Here the CDR3 DNA reads TGTGCCAGCAGCTTGATCCAGGGGGACGTGGGCGAAAAACTGTTTTTT.

This chain joins TRBV19 and TRBJ2-7, with 7 bases aligning to TRBD1. The CDR3 sequence is 12 residues long. CDR1 LNHDA and CDR2 SQIVND come from the germline V gene (reference sequence). Trimming at V came to 4 bases and at J to 7 bases, leaving 4 bases not matched to a gene. CDR3 nucleotide sequence: TGTGCCAGTAGTACGACAGGGTTGGAGCAGTACTTC. Protein sequence: CASSTTGLEQYF. The full variable domain, completed using reference TRBV19 and TRBJ2-7, is DGGITQSPKYLFRKEGQNVTLSCEQNLNHDAMYWYRQDPGQGLRLIYYSQIVNDFQKGDIAEGYSVSREKKESFPLTVTSAQKNPTAFYLCASSTTGLEQYFGPGTRLTVT.

This chain joins TRBV5-1 and TRBJ2-1; D is ambiguous. Germline V gives CDR1 SGHRS, CDR2 YFSETQ. The CDR3 extends over 15 amino acids. Trimming left V 0 bases short and J 7 bases short, with 14 bases between. The CDR3 DNA follows: TGCGCCAGCAGCTTGGAATTATCACTACCTAATGAGCAGTTCTTC. Residues: CASSLELSLPNEQFF.

The genes are TRBV9 and TRBJ1-2; the D is unclear. The CDR3 runs to 16 residues. Trimming removed 4 bases from V and 0 bases from J, with 16 bases in between. From germline, CDR1 is SGDLS and CDR2 YYNGEE. CDR3 bases: TGTGCCAGCAGCCTCAGCCATGGCGGAGCTAACTATGGCTACACCTTC. It yields the protein CASSLSHGGANYGYTF.

The J gene is TRBJ2-7, the V gene TRBV2; 8 bases match TRBD2. Trimming cost V 0 bases and J 7 bases; bases outside gene matches: 8. The CDR3 sequence is 15 residues long. Germline values: CDR1 SNHLY, CDR2 FYNNEI. The CDR3: CASSEARGVTREQYF. In nucleotides, the CDR3 is TGTGCCAGCAGTGAAGCGCGGGGGGTCACTCGGGAGCAGTACTTC.

This chain uses TRBV5-1 with TRBJ1-6; D is uncertain. Deletions cut 3 bases from V and 7 bases from J, with 14 bases between. CDR3 size: 15 residues. Germline V gene lookup returns CDR1 SGHRS and CDR2 YFSETQ. The CDR3 DNA is TGCGCCAGCAGCTCGAGGGCCCGGTGGAATTCACCCCTCCACTTT. Translation: CASSSRARWNSPLHF.

The genes are TRBV25-1 and TRBJ2-3, with a possible D match to TRBD1 (6 bases). Germline V gene sequence: CDR1 MGHDK, CDR2 SYGVNS. This CDR3 comprises 15 residues. The V end was cut by 3 bases, the J end by 2 bases, with 12 bases between. CDR3 coding DNA: TGTGCCAGCAGTGAGACAGGCCAATTCACAGATACGCAGTATTTT. Translation gives CASSETGQFTDTQYF.

The V and J genes are TRBV7-2 and TRBJ2-4, with D perhaps matching TRBD2 (6 bases). V was clipped by 4 bases and J by 8 bases, with 15 bases between them. Germline values: CDR1 SGHTA, CDR2 FQGNSA. This CDR3 has 14 residues. CDR3 protein: CASSYSRGGDIQYF. CDR3 nucleotide sequence: TGTGCCAGCAGCTACTCCCGGGGCGGGGACATTCAGTACTTC.

The chain joins TRBV14 to TRBJ1-6; the match to TRBD1 covers 8 bases. This CDR3 has 17 amino acids. Trimming took 2 bases from V and 7 from J; bases not matched to a gene: 10. Germline values: CDR1 SGHDN, CDR2 FVKESK. The CDR3 reads CASSQRRTGIMNSPLHF. The CDR3, as DNA: TGTGCCAGCAGCCAAAGACGGACAGGGATTATGAATTCACCCCTCCACTTT.

The chain joins TRBV30 to TRBJ1-1; tentatively, D is TRBD1 (5 bases). CDR1 and CDR2 (germline): GTSNPN, SVGIG (reference sequence). V lost 5 bases to trimming and J lost 3 bases, with 13 bases between them. The CDR3 is made up of 13 amino acids. CDR3 sequence: CAWVNTGDTEAFF. The CDR3 DNA follows: TGTGCCTGGGTGAACACGGGGGACACTGAAGCTTTCTTT.

This clone was seen a handful of times. The CDR3 nucleotides are TGTGCCAGCAGTGAAACGGCAGGAAGAGTCTCTGGAAACACCATATATTTT. It translates to CASSETAGRVSGNTIYF. The J gene is TRBJ1-3, the V gene TRBV6-1; D is unclear. The CDR3 extends over 17 amino acids. Germline lookup yields CDR1 MNHNS and CDR2 SASEGT. Trimming left V 2 bases short and J 0 bases short, with 14 bases between.

The chain recombines TRBV4-1 with TRBJ1-2, with D possibly matching TRBD1 (6 bases). Germline assignment: CDR1 MGHRA and CDR2 YSYEKL. V lost 5 bases to trimming and J lost 5 bases, with 24 bases between them. The CDR3 totals 17 residues. The CDR3 loop is CASSFRDNLLVDYGYTF. The CDR3, as DNA: TGCGCCAGCAGCTTCCGGGACAACCTACTGGTGGATTATGGCTACACCTTC.

This clone was recorded a few times. The rearrangement joins TRBV4-2 to TRBJ1-1; D gene unclear. Looked up from germline, CDR1 is LGHNA and CDR2 is YNFKEQ. The V end was cut by 7 bases, the J end by 3 bases, with 15 bases between. The CDR3 totals 14 residues. The CDR3 here is CASTTREGDTEAFF. In nucleotides, the CDR3 is TGTGCCAGCACCACTAGAGAGGGAGACACTGAAGCTTTCTTT.

The chain recombines TRBV13 with TRBJ2-1; 7 nucleotides agree with TRBD2. The germline gives CDR1 PRHDT, CDR2 FYEKMQ (reference sequence). The CDR3 spans 16 residues. J gave up 4 bases and V 6 bases, and 12 bases lay outside the gene matches. CDR3 coding DNA: TGTGCCAGCAGTACCCGGGACCCGGGGGGTTACAATGAGCAGTTCTTC. This translates into CASSTRDPGGYNEQFF.

The chain is built from TRBV10-1 and TRBJ1-1; 10 nucleotides agree with TRBD1. The trim removed 6 bases at V and 3 bases at J, leaving 4 bases unmatched. The CDR3 is 14 amino acids. Germline V CDR1 and CDR2: WNHNN, SYGVQD (reference sequence). CDR3 residues: CASRQGQGDTEAFF. The DNA of the CDR3 is TGCGCCAGCAGACAAGGACAGGGGGACACTGAAGCTTTCTTT.

The CDR3 sequence is CASSPHGGYQETQYF. The DNA of the CDR3 is TGTGCCAGTAGCCCGCATGGGGGGTACCAAGAGACCCAGTACTTC. This chain links TRBV7-2 with TRBJ2-5; D is perhaps TRBD2 (6 bases). Germline V gives CDR1 SGHTA, CDR2 FQGNSA. V lost 9 bases, J lost 0 bases, and 17 bases lay in between. This CDR3 has 15 amino acids. The full variable domain, rest sourced from reference TRBV7-2 and TRBJ2-5, is GAGVSQSPSNKVTEKGKDVELRCDPISGHTALYWYRQSLGQGLEFLIYFQGNSAPDKSGLPSDRFSAERTGGSVSTLTIQRTQQEDSAVYLCASSPHGGYQETQYFGPGTRLLVL.

The V gene is TRBV18, the J gene TRBJ2-1; tentatively, D is TRBD1 (5 bases). This CDR3 has 17 residues. Deletions cut 3 bases from V and 0 bases from J, with 15 bases between. Germline-derived CDR1 and CDR2 are KGHSH and LQKENI. The CDR3 DNA reads TGTGCCAGCTCACCTGGACCAGGACAAAGCTCCTACAATGAGCAGTTCTTC. Translation gives CASSPGPGQSSYNEQFF.

The genes are TRBV1 and TRBJ2-7; no check of the table's D call, TRBD2, against the DNA was made. TRBV1 is an annotated pseudogene. The CDR3 covers 18 residues. The CDR3 sequence is CTSSRGRGLAPNSYEQYF. CDR3 in DNA: TGCACCAGCAGCCGGGGCCGAGGACTAGCGCCCAACTCCTACGAGCAGTACTTC.

The genes are TRBV19 and TRBJ1-5, with D perhaps matching TRBD1 (6 bases). Germline CDR1 is LNHDA and CDR2 is SQIVND (reference sequence). The CDR3 is 15 amino acids. V was trimmed by 2 bases and J by 7 bases, leaving 15 bases between them. CDR3 protein: CASSIQQGSGQPQHF. In DNA form, the CDR3 reads TGTGCCAGTAGTATACAACAGGGATCCGGGCAGCCCCAGCATTTT.

The rearrangement links TRBV9 to TRBJ2-1; D perhaps matches TRBD1 (6 bases). V shed 0 bases and J shed 5 bases, with 15 bases lying between them. This CDR3 is built from 16 residues. Germline V lookup: CDR1 SGDLS, CDR2 YYNGEE. CDR3 in amino acids: CASSVGLRRTDNEQFF. The CDR3 DNA reads TGTGCCAGCAGCGTAGGTCTTAGGAGGACAGACAATGAGCAGTTCTTC.

This CDR3 is CASSQDAPGGQETQYF. CDR3 in DNA: TGTGCCAGCAGCCAAGATGCTCCGGGAGGGCAAGAGACCCAGTACTTC. The V and J genes are TRBV4-2 and TRBJ2-5; 8 positions match TRBD2. The length of the CDR3 is 16 residues. V was clipped by 0 bases and J by 2 bases; unmatched bases: 5. Germline CDR1 is LGHNA and CDR2 is YNFKEQ.